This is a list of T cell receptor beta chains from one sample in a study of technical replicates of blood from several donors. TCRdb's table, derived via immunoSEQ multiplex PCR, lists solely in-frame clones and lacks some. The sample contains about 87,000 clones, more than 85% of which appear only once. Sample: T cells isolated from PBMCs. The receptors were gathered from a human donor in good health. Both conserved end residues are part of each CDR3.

CDR3aa: CASSAGIVGEQYF; v_gene: TRBV9; len: 13
CDR3aa: CASSRGQGGNYGYTF; v_gene: TRBV7-6; len: 15
CDR3aa: CASSQERVSSGNTIYF; v_gene: TRBV4-2; len: 16
CDR3aa: CASSLEQLNNEQFF; v_gene: TRBV7-9; len: 14
CDR3aa: CASSQWTSGSTDTQYF; v_gene: TRBV4-3; len: 16
CDR3aa: CATRAGGTWNEQFF; v_gene: TRBV6-6; len: 14
CDR3aa: CASSLQDSYGYTF; v_gene: TRBV7-2; len: 13
CDR3aa: CASSWWGQGHQTGANVLTF; v_gene: TRBV13; len: 19
CDR3aa: CAISEGVAGGNEQFF; v_gene: TRBV10-3; len: 15
CDR3aa: CASSADRFTDTQYF; v_gene: TRBV2; len: 14
CDR3aa: CASSIGLQEQFF; v_gene: TRBV19; len: 12
CDR3aa: CASSDDREHEKLFF; v_gene: TRBV5-4; len: 14
CDR3aa: CASSLRRDSLPTEQYF; v_gene: TRBV18; len: 16
CDR3aa: CASSLDRIPYNEQFF; v_gene: TRBV7-8; len: 15
CDR3aa: CASGGGSHYNEQFF; v_gene: TRBV7-8; len: 14
CDR3aa: CASSLSPRGQYEQYF; v_gene: TRBV28; len: 15
CDR3aa: CSLTAGTEAFF; v_gene: TRBV20-1; len: 11
CDR3aa: CASSEWDREDGYTF; v_gene: TRBV2; len: 14
CDR3aa: CASKSGTGTETQYF; v_gene: TRBV2; len: 14
CDR3aa: CASSARIGANVLTF; v_gene: TRBV9; len: 14
CDR3aa: CASSQDGLAGTPGELFF; v_gene: TRBV4-2; len: 17